The source of this TCR beta chain is a study of blood T cell repertoires in COVID-19. What the recovered Cohort 3 donors had was two negative PCRs, clearance, or symptom resolution. In the authors' methods: Amplification with reference gene primers provided the estimates of nucleated cell counts. Assay used: immunoSEQ multiplex PCR; TCRdb lists only in-frame clones, some missing. V, J and clone size are those of that table, while D and trimming were read from the DNA. This table holds around 390,000 clones, 85% to 90% found once. Trimming removed 2 bases at V and 6 bases at J, with 14 bases between. The CDR3 has 14 residues. Germline CDR1 LGHDT, CDR2 YNNKEL (reference sequence).

The sequenced sample was PBMCs or T cells enriched from blood (not recorded which). The chain employs TRBV3-1 (or the pseudogene TRBV3-2) and TRBJ2-7, with a tentative D call TRBD1 (6 bases). The sequence was obtained from a woman in her forties or fifties who had recovered from COVID-19. This chain's CDR3 is CASSQSPQGTEQYF. The CDR3 DNA reads as TGTGCCAGCAGCCAAAGCCCTCAGGGGACCGAGCAGTACTTC.